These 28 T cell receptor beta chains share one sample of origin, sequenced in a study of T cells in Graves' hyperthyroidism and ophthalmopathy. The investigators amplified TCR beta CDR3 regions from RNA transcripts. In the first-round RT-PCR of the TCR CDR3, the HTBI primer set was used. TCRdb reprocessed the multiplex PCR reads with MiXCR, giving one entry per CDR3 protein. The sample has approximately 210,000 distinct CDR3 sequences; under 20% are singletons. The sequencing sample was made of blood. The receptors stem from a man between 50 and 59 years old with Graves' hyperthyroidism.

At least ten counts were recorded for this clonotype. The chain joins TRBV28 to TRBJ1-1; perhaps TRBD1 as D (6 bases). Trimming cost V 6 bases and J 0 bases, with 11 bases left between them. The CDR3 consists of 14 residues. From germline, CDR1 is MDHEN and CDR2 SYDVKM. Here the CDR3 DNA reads TGTGCCAGCAGCCCGGACAGACTGAACACTGAAGCTTTCTTT. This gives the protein CASSPDRLNTEAFF.

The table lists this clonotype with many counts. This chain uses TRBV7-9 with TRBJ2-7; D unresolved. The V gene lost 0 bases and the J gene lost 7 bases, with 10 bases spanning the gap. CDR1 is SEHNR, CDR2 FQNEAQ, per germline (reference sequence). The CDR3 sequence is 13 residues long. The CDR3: CASSLAGPGEQYF. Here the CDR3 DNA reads TGTGCCAGCAGCTTAGCCGGCCCCGGGGAGCAGTACTTC.

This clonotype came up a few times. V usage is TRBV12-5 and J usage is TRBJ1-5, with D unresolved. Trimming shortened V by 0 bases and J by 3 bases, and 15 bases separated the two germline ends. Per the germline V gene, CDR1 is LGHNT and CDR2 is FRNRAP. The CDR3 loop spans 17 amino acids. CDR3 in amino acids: CASGLVLTQVNNQPQHF. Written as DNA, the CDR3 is TGTGCTAGTGGTTTGGTACTTACCCAGGTCAACAATCAGCCCCAGCATTTT.

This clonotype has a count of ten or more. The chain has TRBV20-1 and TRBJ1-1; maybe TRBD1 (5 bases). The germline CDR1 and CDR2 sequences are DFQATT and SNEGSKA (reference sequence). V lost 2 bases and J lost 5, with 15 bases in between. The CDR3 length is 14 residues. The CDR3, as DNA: TGCAGTGCTAGAACTTTTACAGGAAGGACTGAAGCTTTCTTT. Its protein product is CSARTFTGRTEAFF.

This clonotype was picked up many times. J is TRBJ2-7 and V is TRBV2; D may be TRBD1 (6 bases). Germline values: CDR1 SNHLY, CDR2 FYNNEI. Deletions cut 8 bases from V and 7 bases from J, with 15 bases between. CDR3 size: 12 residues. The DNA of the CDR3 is TGTGCCAGCTCCGGACAGACGGAAGAGCAGTACTTC. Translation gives CASSGQTEEQYF.

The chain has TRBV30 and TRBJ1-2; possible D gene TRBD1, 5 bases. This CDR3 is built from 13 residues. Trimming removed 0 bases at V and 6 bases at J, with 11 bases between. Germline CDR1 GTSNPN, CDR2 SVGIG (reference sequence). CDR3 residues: CAWSVQGGHGYTF. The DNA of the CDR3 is TGTGCCTGGAGTGTCCAGGGAGGTCATGGCTACACCTTC.

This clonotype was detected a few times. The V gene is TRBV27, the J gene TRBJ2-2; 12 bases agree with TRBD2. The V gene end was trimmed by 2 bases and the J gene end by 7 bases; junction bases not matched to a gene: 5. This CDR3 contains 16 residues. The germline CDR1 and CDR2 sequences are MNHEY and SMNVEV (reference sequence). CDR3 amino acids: CASSLKASGRVGELFF. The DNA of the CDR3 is TGTGCCAGCAGTTTAAAAGCTAGCGGGAGGGTCGGGGAGCTGTTTTTT.

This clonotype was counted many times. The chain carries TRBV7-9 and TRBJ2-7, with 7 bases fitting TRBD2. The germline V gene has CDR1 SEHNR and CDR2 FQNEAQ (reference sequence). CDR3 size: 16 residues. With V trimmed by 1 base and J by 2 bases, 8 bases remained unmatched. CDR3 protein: CASSLVLADIPYEQYF. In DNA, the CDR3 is TGTGCCAGCAGCTTAGTGCTAGCGGACATCCCCTACGAGCAGTACTTC.

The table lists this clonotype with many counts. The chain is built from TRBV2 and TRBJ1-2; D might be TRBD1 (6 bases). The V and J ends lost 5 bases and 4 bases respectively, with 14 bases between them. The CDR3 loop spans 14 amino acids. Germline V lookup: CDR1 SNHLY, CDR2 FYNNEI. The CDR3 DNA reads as TGTGCCAGCAGTTTCCGGACAGCGACCTATGGCTACACCTTC. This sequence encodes CASSFRTATYGYTF.

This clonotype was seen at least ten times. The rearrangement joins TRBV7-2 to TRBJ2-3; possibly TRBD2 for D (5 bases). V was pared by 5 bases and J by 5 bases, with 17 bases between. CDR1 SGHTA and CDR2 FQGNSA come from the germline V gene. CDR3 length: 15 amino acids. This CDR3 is CASSPMERERDTQYF. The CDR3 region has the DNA TGTGCCAGCAGCCCAATGGAGAGGGAGCGAGATACGCAGTATTTT. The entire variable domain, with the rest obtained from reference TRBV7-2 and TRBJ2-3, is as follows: GAGVSQSPSNKVTEKGKDVELRCDPISGHTALYWYRQSLGQGLEFLIYFQGNSAPDKSGLPSDRFSAERTGGSVSTLTIQRTQQEDSAVYLCASSPMERERDTQYFGPGTRLTVL.

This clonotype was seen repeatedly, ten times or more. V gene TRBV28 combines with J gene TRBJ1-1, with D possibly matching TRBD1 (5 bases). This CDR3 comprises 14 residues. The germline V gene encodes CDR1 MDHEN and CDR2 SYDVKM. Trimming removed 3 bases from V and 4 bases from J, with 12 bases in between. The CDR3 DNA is TGTGCCAGCAGTTTGGCAGGGAGACTCACTGAAGCTTTCTTT. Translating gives CASSLAGRLTEAFF.

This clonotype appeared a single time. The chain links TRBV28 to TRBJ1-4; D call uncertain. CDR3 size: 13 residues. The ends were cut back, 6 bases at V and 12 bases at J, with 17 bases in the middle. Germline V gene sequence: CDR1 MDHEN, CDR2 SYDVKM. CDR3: CASRRGPFGQLFF. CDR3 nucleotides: TGTGCCAGCAGACGCGGACCGTTCGGGCAACTGTTTTTT.

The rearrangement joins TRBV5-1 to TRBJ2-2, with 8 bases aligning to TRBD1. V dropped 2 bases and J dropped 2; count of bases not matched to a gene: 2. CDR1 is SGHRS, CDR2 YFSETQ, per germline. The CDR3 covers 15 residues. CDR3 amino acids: CASSLQGGNTGELFF. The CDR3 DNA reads TGCGCCAGCAGCTTACAGGGGGGAAACACCGGGGAGCTGTTTTTT.

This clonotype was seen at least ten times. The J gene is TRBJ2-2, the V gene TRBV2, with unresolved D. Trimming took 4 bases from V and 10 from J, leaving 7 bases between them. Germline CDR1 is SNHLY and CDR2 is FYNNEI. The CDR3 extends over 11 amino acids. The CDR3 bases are TGTGCCAGCAGTGGGTGGGAGGAGCTGTTTTTT. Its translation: CASSGWEELFF.

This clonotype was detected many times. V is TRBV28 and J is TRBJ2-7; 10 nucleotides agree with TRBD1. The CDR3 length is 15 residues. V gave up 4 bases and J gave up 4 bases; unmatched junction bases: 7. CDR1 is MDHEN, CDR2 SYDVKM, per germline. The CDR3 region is CASSSPTGGSYEQYF. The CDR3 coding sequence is TGTGCCAGCAGTTCCCCGACAGGGGGCAGTTACGAGCAGTACTTC.

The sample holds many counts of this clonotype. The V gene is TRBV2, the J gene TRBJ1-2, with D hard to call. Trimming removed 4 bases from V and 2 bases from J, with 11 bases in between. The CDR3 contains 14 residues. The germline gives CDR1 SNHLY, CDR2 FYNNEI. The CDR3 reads CASSGRWRNYGYTF. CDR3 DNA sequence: TGTGCCAGCAGTGGTCGTTGGAGAAACTATGGCTACACCTTC.

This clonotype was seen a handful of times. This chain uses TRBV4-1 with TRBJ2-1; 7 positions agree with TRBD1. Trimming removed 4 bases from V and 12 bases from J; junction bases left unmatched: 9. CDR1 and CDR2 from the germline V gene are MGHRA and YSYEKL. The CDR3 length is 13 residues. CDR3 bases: TGCGCCAGCAGCCGTGGACAGGCCCAAGCGCAGTTCTTC. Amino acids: CASSRGQAQAQFF.

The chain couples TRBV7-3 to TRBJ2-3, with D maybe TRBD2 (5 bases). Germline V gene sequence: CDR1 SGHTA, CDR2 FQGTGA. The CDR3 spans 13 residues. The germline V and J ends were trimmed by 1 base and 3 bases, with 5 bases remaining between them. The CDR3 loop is CASSLRRTDTQYF. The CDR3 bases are TGTGCCAGCAGCTTAAGGAGGACAGATACGCAGTATTTT. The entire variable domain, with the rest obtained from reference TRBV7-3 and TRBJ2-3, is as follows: GAGVSQTPSNKVTEKGKYVELRCDPISGHTALYWYRQSLGQGPEFLIYFQGTGAADDSGLPNDRFFAVRPEGSVSTLKIQRTERGDSAVYLCASSLRRTDTQYFGPGTRLTVL.

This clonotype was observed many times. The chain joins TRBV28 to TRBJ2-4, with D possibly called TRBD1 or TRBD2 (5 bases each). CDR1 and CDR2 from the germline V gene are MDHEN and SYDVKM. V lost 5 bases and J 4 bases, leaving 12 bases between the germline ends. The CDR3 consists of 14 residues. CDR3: CASSPRDGKNIQYF. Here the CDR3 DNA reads TGTGCCAGCAGTCCCCGGGACGGTAAAAACATTCAGTACTTC.

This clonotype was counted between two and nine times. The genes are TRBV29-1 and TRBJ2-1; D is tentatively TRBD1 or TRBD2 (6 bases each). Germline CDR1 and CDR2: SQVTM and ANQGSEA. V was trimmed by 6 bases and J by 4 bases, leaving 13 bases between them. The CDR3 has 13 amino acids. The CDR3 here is CSVDRGQYNEQFF. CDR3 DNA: TGCAGCGTAGATCGGGGGCAGTACAATGAGCAGTTCTTC.

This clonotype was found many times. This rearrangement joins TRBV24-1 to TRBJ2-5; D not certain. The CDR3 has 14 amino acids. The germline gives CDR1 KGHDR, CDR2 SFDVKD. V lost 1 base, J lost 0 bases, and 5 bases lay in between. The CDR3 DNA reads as TGTGCCACCAGTGATTTAACAGACCAAGAGACCCAGTACTTC. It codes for CATSDLTDQETQYF.

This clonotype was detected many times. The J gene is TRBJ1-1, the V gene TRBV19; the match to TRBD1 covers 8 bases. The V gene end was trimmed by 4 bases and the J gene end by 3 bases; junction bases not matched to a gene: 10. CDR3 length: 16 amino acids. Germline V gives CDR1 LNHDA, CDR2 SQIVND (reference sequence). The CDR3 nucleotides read TGTGCCAGTAGTAGGTCAGGGGGCGTGATGGACACTGAAGCTTTCTTT. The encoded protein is CASSRSGGVMDTEAFF.

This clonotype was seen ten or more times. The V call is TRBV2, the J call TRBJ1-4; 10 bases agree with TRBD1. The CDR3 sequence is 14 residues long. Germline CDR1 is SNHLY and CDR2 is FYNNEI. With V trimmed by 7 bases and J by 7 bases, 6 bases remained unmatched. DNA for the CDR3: TGTGCCAGCAAGACAGGGGGCGGCCTTGAAAAACTGTTTTTT. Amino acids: CASKTGGGLEKLFF.

The chain's CDR3 is CSVERASGTDTQYF. The CDR3 nucleotides read TGCAGCGTTGAAAGGGCTAGCGGCACAGATACGCAGTATTTT. The chain recombines TRBV29-1 with TRBJ2-3, with D perhaps matching TRBD2 (6 bases). This CDR3 is 14 amino acids long. V was trimmed by 2 bases and J by 1 base, leaving 10 bases between them. From germline, CDR1 is SQVTM and CDR2 ANQGSEA.

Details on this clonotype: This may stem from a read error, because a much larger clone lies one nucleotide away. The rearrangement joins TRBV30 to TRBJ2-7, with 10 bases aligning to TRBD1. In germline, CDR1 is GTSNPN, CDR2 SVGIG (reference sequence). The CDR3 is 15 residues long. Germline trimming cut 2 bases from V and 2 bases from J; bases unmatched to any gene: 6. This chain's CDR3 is CAWSTPGTGAYEQYF. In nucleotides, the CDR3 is TGTGCCTGGAGTACACCCGGGACAGGGGCCTACGAGCAGTACTTC.

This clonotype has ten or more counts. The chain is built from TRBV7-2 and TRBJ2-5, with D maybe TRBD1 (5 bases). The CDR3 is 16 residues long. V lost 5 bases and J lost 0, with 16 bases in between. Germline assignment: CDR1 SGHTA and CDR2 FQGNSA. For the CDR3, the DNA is TGTGCCAGCAGCCCCAGGCCCGGACATAACCAAGAGACCCAGTACTTC. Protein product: CASSPRPGHNQETQYF. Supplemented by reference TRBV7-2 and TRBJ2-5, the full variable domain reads GAGVSQSPSNKVTEKGKDVELRCDPISGHTALYWYRQSLGQGLEFLIYFQGNSAPDKSGLPSDRFSAERTGGSVSTLTIQRTQQEDSAVYLCASSPRPGHNQETQYFGPGTRLLVL.

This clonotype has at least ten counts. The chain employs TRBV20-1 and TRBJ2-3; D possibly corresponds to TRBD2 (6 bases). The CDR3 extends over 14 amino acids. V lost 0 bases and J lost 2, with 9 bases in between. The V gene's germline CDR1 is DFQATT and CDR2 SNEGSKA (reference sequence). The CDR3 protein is CSARDGGLTDTQYF. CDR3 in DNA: TGCAGTGCTAGAGATGGGGGACTCACAGATACGCAGTATTTT.

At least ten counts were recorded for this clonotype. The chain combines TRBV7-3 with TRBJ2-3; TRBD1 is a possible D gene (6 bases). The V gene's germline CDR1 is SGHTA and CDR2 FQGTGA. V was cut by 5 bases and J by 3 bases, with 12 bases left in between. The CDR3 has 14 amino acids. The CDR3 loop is CASSPGVVTDTQYF. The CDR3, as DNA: TGTGCCAGCAGCCCAGGGGTAGTAACAGATACGCAGTATTTT.